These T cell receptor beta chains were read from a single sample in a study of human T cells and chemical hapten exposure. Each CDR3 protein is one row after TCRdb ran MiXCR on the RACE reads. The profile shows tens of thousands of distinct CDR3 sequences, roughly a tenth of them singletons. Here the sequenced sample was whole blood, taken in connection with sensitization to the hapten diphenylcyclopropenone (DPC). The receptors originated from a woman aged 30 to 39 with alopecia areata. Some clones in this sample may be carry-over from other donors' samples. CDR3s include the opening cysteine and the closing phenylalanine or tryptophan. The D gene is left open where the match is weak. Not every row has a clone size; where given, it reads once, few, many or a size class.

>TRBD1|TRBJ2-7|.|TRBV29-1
CSARTGTYEQYF
TGCAGCGCCCGGACAGGGACCTACGAGCAGTACTTC
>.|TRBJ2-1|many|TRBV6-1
CASVGTPGLNSYNEQFF
TGTGCCAGCGTGGGGACACCGGGACTGAACTCCTACAATGAGCAGTTCTTC
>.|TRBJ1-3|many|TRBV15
CATSRDGSQRSGNTIYF
TGTGCCACCAGCAGAGATGGCAGCCAACGCTCTGGAAACACCATATATTTT
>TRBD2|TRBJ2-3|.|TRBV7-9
CASSLVAGKADTQYF
TGTGCCAGCAGCTTGGTAGCGGGAAAAGCAGATACGCAGTATTTT
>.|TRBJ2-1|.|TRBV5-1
CASSLAASWEQFF
TGCGCCAGCAGCTTGGCCGCCTCATGGGAGCAGTTCTTC
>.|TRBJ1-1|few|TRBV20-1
CSASVGPWGAFF
TGCAGTGCTAGTGTAGGCCCCTGGGGAGCTTTCTTT
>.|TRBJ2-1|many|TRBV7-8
CASSPRTLYNEQFF
TGTGCCAGCAGCCCCCGGACCCTCTACAATGAGCAGTTCTTC
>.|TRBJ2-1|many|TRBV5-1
CASSPDLSSYNEQFF
TGCGCCAGCAGCCCGGACCTAAGCTCCTACAATGAGCAGTTCTTC
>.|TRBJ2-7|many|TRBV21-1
CASSKAQLLKTTYEQYF
TGTGCCAGCAGCAAAGCTCAGCTCCTAAAAACTACCTACGAGCAGTACTTC
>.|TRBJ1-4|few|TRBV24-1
CATSDRPATNEKLFF
TGTGCCACCAGTGACAGACCTGCAACTAATGAAAAACTGTTTTTT
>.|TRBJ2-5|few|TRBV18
CASSPQYQETQYF
TGTGCCAGCTCACCTCAGTACCAAGAGACCCAGTACTTC
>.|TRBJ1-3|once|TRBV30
CAWGTSGNTIYF
TGTGCCTGGGGGACGTCTGGAAACACCATATATTTT
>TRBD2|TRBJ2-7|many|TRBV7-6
CASSQVPGLANYEQYF
TGTGCCAGCAGCCAAGTCCCGGGACTAGCGAACTACGAGCAGTACTTC